Following are 29 T cell receptor beta chains from one sample sequenced in a study of somatic mutations in cytotoxic T cells in rheumatoid arthritis. Generated by immunoSEQ multiplex PCR, the TCRdb table keeps only in-frame clones and is missing some. The sample includes approximately 30,000 clones, over 80% of them seen just once. Specimen: CD8+ T cells sorted from blood. These receptors originate from a man between 45 and 60 years old in good health.

V is TRBV19 and J is TRBJ1-2; 7 nucleotides match TRBD1. V lost 4 bases, J lost 0 bases, and 11 bases stayed unmatched. This CDR3 has 17 residues. The germline gives CDR1 LNHDA, CDR2 SQIVND (reference sequence). The CDR3 spells CASSNRDRPSANYGYTF. As DNA, the CDR3 is TGTGCCAGTAGTAACCGGGACAGACCCTCAGCTAACTATGGCTACACCTTC.

This chain links TRBV9 with TRBJ2-2; D is unresolved. The CDR3 is 12 residues long. Germline CDR1 is SGDLS and CDR2 is YYNGEE. With 0 bases removed from V and 11 bases from J, the gap between germline ends came to 8 bases. The CDR3 DNA reads TGTGCCAGCAGCGTAGTAAACGGCGAGCTGTTTTTT. Translation: CASSVVNGELFF.

The chain uses TRBV2 and TRBJ2-5; TRBD2 might be the D (7 bases). This CDR3 has 12 residues. V was pared by 7 bases and J by 6 bases, with 12 bases between. Per germline, CDR1 SNHLY and CDR2 FYNNEI. The CDR3 protein is CASTGGRKTQYF. The CDR3 DNA reads as TGTGCCAGCACCGGGGGGCGAAAGACCCAGTACTTC.

This chain joins TRBV2 and TRBJ2-1, with D tentatively TRBD2 (6 bases). Germline values: CDR1 SNHLY, CDR2 FYNNEI. CDR3 size: 13 residues. The V gene lost 6 bases and the J gene lost 4 bases, with 10 bases spanning the gap. The CDR3 loop reads CASSLGTYNEQFF. As DNA, the CDR3 is TGTGCCAGCAGCTTAGGGACTTACAATGAGCAGTTCTTC.

J is TRBJ1-1 and V is TRBV7-9; 7 nucleotides line up with TRBD1. V lost 7 bases and J lost 2; bases outside the gene matches: 7. Germline assignment: CDR1 SEHNR and CDR2 FQNEAQ (reference sequence). CDR3 length equals 14 residues. Here the CDR3 reads CASTADRTNTEAFF. The CDR3 region has the DNA TGTGCCAGCACCGCGGACAGGACAAACACTGAAGCTTTCTTT.

The chain carries TRBV13 and TRBJ2-5; maybe TRBD2 (7 bases). This CDR3 is 17 amino acids long. Trimming took off 0 bases at V and 2 bases at J, with 16 bases between the two ends. Germline lookup yields CDR1 PRHDT and CDR2 FYEKMQ (reference sequence). In nucleotides, the CDR3 is TGTGCCAGCAGCTTAGGCCAAGGGGGAGGGGTACAAGAGACCCAGTACTTC. It yields the protein CASSLGQGGGVQETQYF.

This chain uses TRBV7-2 with TRBJ2-5; 16 bases align to TRBD2. The CDR3 totals 18 residues. J was trimmed by 5 bases and V by 3 bases; bases with no gene match: 9. Germline-derived CDR1 and CDR2 are SGHTA and FQGNSA. CDR3 sequence: CASSLPGLAGGPGETQYF. The CDR3 nucleotides are TGTGCCAGCAGCTTGCCGGGACTAGCGGGAGGGCCCGGCGAGACCCAGTACTTC.

The chain recombines TRBV19 with TRBJ1-1; D is unclear. The CDR3 is made up of 14 amino acids. Germline assignment: CDR1 LNHDA and CDR2 SQIVND (reference sequence). V lost 4 bases, J lost 1 base, and 10 bases lay in between. The CDR3 region has the DNA TGTGCCAGTAGTAAGTGGCGGGAGAACACTGAAGCTTTCTTT. It codes for CASSKWRENTEAFF.

The chain couples TRBV10-3 to TRBJ1-1; TRBD1 matches 8 bases. The junction had 9 bases not matched to a gene; V was cut back by 7 bases and J by 5 bases. Germline V gene lookup returns CDR1 ENHRY and CDR2 SYGVKD. The CDR3 sequence is 14 residues long. CDR3 residues: CAITRGQGMTEAFF. In DNA form, the CDR3 reads TGTGCCATCACCCGCGGACAGGGTATGACTGAAGCTTTCTTT.

V usage is TRBV11-2 and J usage is TRBJ2-2, with a weak D call TRBD2 (6 bases). V gave up 2 bases and J gave up 1 base, with 11 bases separating them. The CDR3 consists of 16 residues. CDR1 and CDR2 (germline): SGHAT, FQNNGV. The CDR3 spells CASSLLGRWNTGELFF. DNA of the CDR3: TGTGCCAGCAGCTTATTGGGGAGGTGGAACACCGGGGAGCTGTTTTTT.

The chain combines TRBV4-2 with TRBJ2-7; 8 bases match TRBD1. J was trimmed by 7 bases and V by 1 base; bases with no gene match: 18. The CDR3 runs to 18 residues. The V gene's germline CDR1 is LGHNA and CDR2 YNFKEQ. The CDR3 region is CASSQALVRQGALVEQYF. The CDR3 nucleotides read TGTGCCAGCAGCCAAGCCCTCGTCCGCCAGGGGGCCCTAGTGGAGCAGTACTTC.

This chain joins TRBV27 and TRBJ2-7; D ambiguous. In germline, CDR1 is MNHEY, CDR2 SMNVEV (reference sequence). Deletions cut 6 bases from V and 4 bases from J, with 13 bases between. The CDR3 is made up of 13 amino acids. The DNA for the CDR3 is TGTGCCAGCAGCCACTCCCCACAGTACGAGCAGTACTTC. This codes for CASSHSPQYEQYF.

V usage is TRBV4-1 and J usage is TRBJ2-7; D ambiguous. Germline V gene lookup returns CDR1 MGHRA and CDR2 YSYEKL. V lost 3 bases, J lost 0 bases, and 12 bases lay in between. The CDR3 is made up of 15 amino acids. In DNA, the CDR3 is TGCGCCAGCAGCCAGAAGGGCGGACCCTCCTACGAGCAGTACTTC. Amino acid sequence: CASSQKGGPSYEQYF.

The rearrangement uses TRBV5-1 and TRBJ2-5; D is perhaps TRBD1 (6 bases). Germline CDR1 SGHRS, CDR2 YFSETQ. Trimming stripped 5 bases from V and 5 bases from J, with 16 bases between. The CDR3 contains 14 residues. The CDR3 nucleotides read TGCGCCAGCAGGTCTCCAGGGGTTAGTGAGACCCAGTACTTC. Its translation is CASRSPGVSETQYF.

This clone appeared once. V usage is TRBV13 and J usage is TRBJ2-7; no reliable D call. CDR1 and CDR2 (germline): PRHDT, FYEKMQ (reference sequence). V gave up 0 bases and J gave up 0 bases, with 9 bases separating them. The length of the CDR3 is 15 residues. CDR3 DNA: TGTGCCAGCAGCTTAGGGGCCGGAAGCTCCTACGAGCAGTACTTC. Its translation: CASSLGAGSSYEQYF.

The V and J genes are TRBV6-1 and TRBJ1-5; the match to TRBD1 covers 10 bases. V shed 2 bases, J shed 6 bases, and the junction held 4 bases outside the gene matches. CDR1 and CDR2 from the germline V gene are MNHNS and SASEGT. CDR3 length equals 15 residues. The CDR3 nucleotides are TGTGCCAGCAGTGAATCGGGACAGGGGAGTCAGCCCCAGCATTTT. Amino acids: CASSESGQGSQPQHF.

This chain joins TRBV7-8 and TRBJ2-1, with TRBD2 matching 14 bases. Germline loops: CDR1 SGHVS, CDR2 FQNEAQ. V trimming: 5 bases; J trimming: 10 bases; junction bases outside the gene matches: 7. This CDR3 region has 15 residues. For the CDR3, the DNA is TGTGCCAGCAGCCCCGGGACTAGCGGGAGCGGGGAGCAGTTCTTC. Amino acid sequence: CASSPGTSGSGEQFF. The whole variable domain, filled in from reference TRBV7-8 and TRBJ2-1, reads GAGVSQSPRYKVAKRGQDVALRCDPISGHVSLFWYQQALGQGPEFLTYFQNEAQLDKSGLPSDRFFAERPEGSVSTLKIQRTQQEDSAVYLCASSPGTSGSGEQFFGPGTRLTVL.

This clone was observed a few times. The genes are TRBV27 and TRBJ2-7, with D possibly TRBD2 on 6 matching bases. The CDR3 sequence is 13 residues long. V was trimmed by 4 bases and J by 2 bases, leaving 9 bases between them. Germline lookup yields CDR1 MNHEY and CDR2 SMNVEV (reference sequence). CDR3: CASSSGTPYEQYF. CDR3 DNA: TGTGCCAGCAGTTCAGGGACTCCCTACGAGCAGTACTTC.

The CDR3 region has the DNA TGTGCCAGCAGCTTAGGTGTGATTGAAGCTTTCTTT. Its protein is CASSLGVIEAFF. This chain connects TRBV11-2 to TRBJ1-1; D gene unclear. Germline V gives CDR1 SGHAT, CDR2 FQNNGV. CDR3 length equals 12 residues. Between the trimmed V and J ends, which lost 1 base and 7 bases, there was a span of 7 bases.

The chain recombines TRBV9 with TRBJ2-7; 9 bases are shared with TRBD1. CDR1 and CDR2 from the germline V gene are SGDLS and YYNGEE. CDR3 size: 15 residues. With 4 bases clipped from V and 5 bases from J, the junction kept 10 bases outside the gene matches. CDR3 sequence: CASSYKTGGTDEQYF. Written as DNA, the CDR3 is TGTGCCAGCAGCTACAAGACAGGGGGGACCGACGAGCAGTACTTC. The whole variable domain, remainder taken from reference TRBV9 and TRBJ2-7, is DSGVTQTPKHLITATGQRVTLRCSPRSGDLSVYWYQQSLDQGLQFLIQYYNGEERAKGNILERFSAQQFPDLHSELNLSSLELGDSALYFCASSYKTGGTDEQYFGPGTRLTVT.

The V and J genes are TRBV4-2 and TRBJ1-2, with a possible D match to TRBD1 (5 bases). The germline CDR1 and CDR2 sequences are LGHNA and YNFKEQ. The CDR3 consists of 16 residues. Trimming cost V 0 bases and J 0 bases, with 11 bases left between them. CDR3: CASSQEARASNYGYTF. DNA for the CDR3: TGTGCCAGCAGCCAAGAGGCCAGGGCGTCTAACTATGGCTACACCTTC.

The chain couples TRBV5-1 to TRBJ2-1; TRBD2 might be the D (6 bases). Germline V gives CDR1 SGHRS, CDR2 YFSETQ. This CDR3 is 14 amino acids long. V dropped 2 bases and J dropped 3 bases, with 9 bases sitting between them. The CDR3: CASSFSSVYNEQFF. The CDR3 nucleotides read TGCGCCAGCAGCTTCTCTAGCGTCTACAATGAGCAGTTCTTC.

V and J are TRBV7-9 and TRBJ2-5; D possibly uses TRBD1 or TRBD2 (5 bases each). The CDR3 extends over 15 amino acids. Trimming stripped 4 bases from V and 5 bases from J, with 17 bases between. The germline V gene encodes CDR1 SEHNR and CDR2 FQNEAQ (reference sequence). The CDR3 nucleotides read TGTGCCAGCAGCTCGCCGGGACCCACCGGGGAGACCCAGTACTTC. This gives the protein CASSSPGPTGETQYF. Using reference TRBV7-9 and TRBJ2-5 for the parts outside the CDR3, the full variable domain is DTGVSQNPRHKITKRGQNVTFRCDPISEHNRLYWYRQTLGQGPEFLTYFQNEAQLEKSRLLSDRFSAERPKGSFSTLEIQRTEQGDSAMYLCASSSPGPTGETQYFGPGTRLLVL.

This clone has just a few counts. The chain has TRBV6-1 and TRBJ2-7; a possible D gene is TRBD1 (6 bases). Germline loops: CDR1 MNHNS, CDR2 SASEGT. V gave up 5 bases and J gave up 3 bases, with 14 bases separating them. CDR3 size: 14 residues. The CDR3 sequence: CASSPTGNRYEQYF. The CDR3 DNA is TGTGCCAGCAGTCCAACAGGGAATCGCTACGAGCAGTACTTC.

V gene TRBV4-1 combines with J gene TRBJ1-1, with a weak D call TRBD1 (5 bases). CDR1 is MGHRA and CDR2 is YSYEKL in the germline V gene. This CDR3 comprises 13 residues. Trimming removed 6 bases at V and 1 base at J, with 9 bases between. As DNA, the CDR3 is TGCGCCAGCAGTCAGACAGCGAACACTGAAGCTTTCTTT. Translated: CASSQTANTEAFF.

This chain joins TRBV11-3 and TRBJ2-7; D tentatively reads TRBD1 or TRBD2 (5 bases each). The V end lost 5 bases, the J end lost 1 base, and 18 bases lay between the germline ends. The germline CDR1 and CDR2 sequences are SGHNT and YENEEA. The CDR3 consists of 16 residues. CDR3 sequence: CASSRLAGDGSYEQYF. The DNA of the CDR3 is TGTGCCAGCAGCCGATTAGCTGGGGACGGATCCTACGAGCAGTACTTC. Full variable domain (outside the CDR3, taken from reference TRBV11-3 and TRBJ2-7): EAGVVQSPRYKIIEKKQPVAFWCNPISGHNTLYWYLQNLGQGPELLIRYENEEAVDDSQLPKDRFSAERLKGVDSTLKIQPAELGDSAVYLCASSRLAGDGSYEQYFGPGTRLTVT.

The chain recombines TRBV29-1 with TRBJ2-1, with 16 bases lining up with TRBD2. Germline V lookup: CDR1 SQVTM, CDR2 ANQGSEA. V was clipped by 3 bases and J by 2 bases; unmatched bases: 1. The CDR3 extends over 16 amino acids. The CDR3, as DNA: TGCAGCGTTGAGGGGACTAGCGGGAGGGCCTACAATGAGCAGTTCTTC. Translating gives CSVEGTSGRAYNEQFF.

J is TRBJ2-7 and V is TRBV4-1; a possible D gene is TRBD2 (5 bases). V lost 4 bases to trimming and J lost 3 bases, with 16 bases between them. Germline values: CDR1 MGHRA, CDR2 YSYEKL. This CDR3 is built from 15 residues. As DNA, the CDR3 is TGCGCCAGCAGCCTGACATGGACGGGGAACTACGAGCAGTACTTC. The encoded protein is CASSLTWTGNYEQYF.

This clone was seen a few times. This rearrangement joins TRBV11-1 to TRBJ2-7, with D perhaps matching TRBD1 (6 bases). CDR1 is SGHAT, CDR2 FQDESV, per germline (reference sequence). The CDR3 sequence is 15 residues long. Deletions cut 4 bases from V and 0 bases from J, with 13 bases between. CDR3 protein: CASSWGHPSSYEQYF. The CDR3 DNA reads as TGTGCCAGCAGCTGGGGACACCCGAGCTCCTACGAGCAGTACTTC.